The sequence of this T cell receptor beta chain was determined in a study of response to subunit inactivated influenza vaccine. Findings and limits, study-wide: With each seasonal influenza vaccination, the authors suggested, few new T cells are recruited.

This clonotype came up many times. Antigen: not known. TCRdb re-called the RT-PCR reads with MiXCR, one entry per CDR3 protein. The sample has 450,000 to 600,000 distinct CDR3 sequences, approximately 7.1% seen once. This CDR3 spans 18 amino acids. J was trimmed by 1 base and V by 5 bases; bases with no gene match: 11. Germline V gene sequence: CDR1 MDHEN, CDR2 SYDVKM. The chain has TRBV28 and TRBJ2-5, with TRBD1 matching 12 bases. The receptor comes from a man between 45 and 75 years old who received an inactivated influenza vaccine. Sequencing used PBMCs from blood, obtained around 2 years after vaccination. The CDR3 DNA sequence: TGTGCCAGCAGTCGCCGGGACAGGGGGCGCCGCCTCCAAGAGACCCAGTACTTC. Encoded protein: CASSRRDRGRRLQETQYF.